Following are 24 T cell receptor beta chains from one sample sequenced in a study of post-analysis software for immune sequencing data. Study outcomes and limitations: Higher frequency in patients than in controls was seen for a handful of TRBV segments, with TRBV5-6, TRBV5-1 and TRBV20-1 among them.

TCR beta cDNA libraries had unique molecular identifiers. Via MiXCR, TCRdb re-called the PCR reads, giving one row per CDR3 protein. The data contain over 700,000 distinct CDR3 sequences, less than 35% of them singletons. Their target antigens are unknown. The sequencing sample was made of blood. Receptors originate from a girl aged 10-17 years with multiple sclerosis.

Many counts were recorded for this clonotype. This chain connects TRBV28 to TRBJ2-7, with D possibly matching TRBD1 (5 bases). This CDR3 has 14 residues. V was pared by 1 base and J by 4 bases, with 11 bases between. The germline gives CDR1 MDHEN, CDR2 SYDVKM. For the CDR3, the DNA is TGTGCCAGCAGTTTATACACAGGATCTTACGAGCAGTACTTC. Amino acids: CASSLYTGSYEQYF.

The rearrangement links TRBV29-1 to TRBJ2-1; D may be TRBD2 (5 bases). V was clipped by 5 bases and J by 5 bases, with 16 bases between them. CDR3 length: 14 amino acids. The V gene's germline CDR1 is SQVTM and CDR2 ANQGSEA. The CDR3 DNA sequence: TGCAGCGTTTACGGGGTTCCGGGCCACAATGAGCAGTTCTTC. Amino acid sequence: CSVYGVPGHNEQFF.

This clonotype showed up just a few times. The rearrangement uses TRBV20-1 and TRBJ2-1; 12 bases agree with TRBD2. The CDR3 runs 17 residues. Trimming at V came to 3 bases and at J to 8 bases, leaving 14 bases not matched to a gene. Germline V gene data show CDR1 as DFQATT and CDR2 as SNEGSKA (reference sequence). CDR3: CSASPAFRTSGNYEQFF. CDR3 bases: TGCAGTGCTAGCCCCGCGTTTCGGACTAGCGGGAACTATGAGCAGTTCTTC.

This clonotype came up a few times. The V call is TRBV29-1, the J call TRBJ2-1; 8 positions match TRBD1. Germline V gene sequence: CDR1 SQVTM, CDR2 ANQGSEA. After removal of 6 bases from V and 9 bases from J, the junction contained 16 bases not matched to a gene. The CDR3 contains 15 residues. CDR3 in amino acids: CSVIPGGRGRGEQFF. In DNA, the CDR3 is TGCAGCGTCATTCCCGGGGGCAGGGGGCGGGGTGAGCAGTTCTTC.

The chain links TRBV7-2 to TRBJ2-5; TRBD2 matches 10 bases. The V and J ends lost 5 bases and 9 bases, in that order; junction bases with no gene match: 18. The CDR3 covers 17 residues. From germline, CDR1 is SGHTA and CDR2 FQGNSA. The chain's CDR3 is CASSQPGLAISREAQYF. In nucleotides, the CDR3 is TGTGCCAGCAGCCAGCCGGGACTAGCGATAAGTCGGGAGGCCCAGTACTTC.

The V call is TRBV20-1, the J call TRBJ2-7, with TRBD2 matching over 9 bases. From germline, CDR1 is DFQATT and CDR2 SNEGSKA (reference sequence). The J segment lost 2 bases and the V segment lost 2 bases, leaving 10 bases of the junction unmatched. The CDR3 is 16 residues long. The CDR3 loop reads CSARSRSSGATYEQYF. The CDR3 nucleotides read TGCAGTGCTAGATCAAGGTCTAGCGGGGCAACCTACGAGCAGTACTTC.

This chain uses TRBV6-5 with TRBJ2-7; D may be TRBD1 (5 bases). The ends were cut back, 2 bases at V and 2 bases at J, with 7 bases in the middle. The CDR3 has 13 residues. Germline V CDR1 and CDR2: MNHEY, SVGAGI. The CDR3 is CASSYKGPYEQYF. The CDR3 DNA reads as TGTGCCAGCAGTTACAAGGGGCCCTACGAGCAGTACTTC.

The rearrangement uses TRBV27 and TRBJ2-7; 7 bases match TRBD2. The germline CDR1 and CDR2 sequences are MNHEY and SMNVEV (reference sequence). The CDR3 runs to 14 residues. The J segment lost 8 bases and the V segment lost 2 bases, leaving 9 bases of the junction unmatched. Here the CDR3 reads CASSLVPGGSKQYF. Here the CDR3 DNA reads TGTGCCAGCAGTTTAGTCCCGGGCGGGAGCAAGCAGTACTTC.

CDR3 amino acids: CASSQLTFGETQYF. In DNA form, the CDR3 reads TGCGCCAGCAGCCAGCTGACCTTCGGGGAGACCCAGTACTTC. The rearrangement joins TRBV5-1 to TRBJ2-5; D remains ambiguous. Trimming removed 4 bases from V and 5 bases from J, with 15 bases in between. Germline V gene data show CDR1 as SGHRS and CDR2 as YFSETQ. The CDR3 is made up of 14 amino acids. The full variable domain, completed using reference TRBV5-1 and TRBJ2-5, is KAGVTQTPRYLIKTRGQQVTLSCSPISGHRSVSWYQQTPGQGLQFLFEYFSETQRNKGNFPGRFSGRQFSNSRSEMNVSTLELGDSALYLCASSQLTFGETQYFGPGTRLLVL.

The chain employs TRBV28 and TRBJ2-7; perhaps TRBD1 as D (7 bases). V lost 7 bases and J 2 bases, leaving 18 bases between the germline ends. Germline V gene lookup returns CDR1 MDHEN and CDR2 SYDVKM. The CDR3 loop spans 15 amino acids. Here the CDR3 DNA reads TGTGCCAGCAACCCAGGGGGGTTGACCACCTACGAGCAGTACTTC. Its protein is CASNPGGLTTYEQYF.

The V gene is TRBV7-2, the J gene TRBJ2-3; D gene uncertain. V was pared by 4 bases and J by 6 bases, with 11 bases between. Germline V CDR1 and CDR2: SGHTA, FQGNSA. The CDR3 contains 13 residues. CDR3 sequence (DNA): TGTGCCAGCAGCTCCCAACTTGTCGATACGCAGTATTTT. This encodes CASSSQLVDTQYF.

The genes are TRBV27 and TRBJ2-1, with 11 bases aligning to TRBD2. V shed 5 bases, J shed 10 bases, and the junction held 7 bases outside the gene matches. Germline CDR1 MNHEY, CDR2 SMNVEV (reference sequence). This CDR3 is 14 amino acids long. CDR3 nucleotides: TGTGCCAGCAGTCCGCTAGCGGGAGGCGGGGAGCAGTTCTTC. The encoded protein is CASSPLAGGGEQFF.

This clonotype was picked up a small number of times. The chain recombines TRBV20-1 with TRBJ2-6; D is undetermined. Germline V gene lookup returns CDR1 DFQATT and CDR2 SNEGSKA (reference sequence). There are 12 residues in the CDR3. V lost 3 bases and J 4 bases, leaving 4 bases between the germline ends. In DNA, the CDR3 is TGCAGTGCTAGCTTCGGGGCCAACGTCCTGACTTTC. Translated, it gives CSASFGANVLTF.

This clonotype occurred once. The chain joins TRBV5-1 to TRBJ2-5, with TRBD2 matching over 14 bases. Looked up from germline, CDR1 is SGHRS and CDR2 is YFSETQ. The CDR3 has 18 residues. J gave up 11 bases and V 2 bases, and 17 bases lay outside the gene matches. The CDR3 DNA sequence: TGCGCCAGCAGCTTCCTCCTGACAGGGACTAGCGGGAGCGGGGAGCAGTACTTC. Translated: CASSFLLTGTSGSGEQYF.

The genes are TRBV7-2 and TRBJ2-7; no clear D. The germline CDR1 and CDR2 sequences are SGHTA and FQGNSA. Trimming stripped 5 bases from V and 2 bases from J, with 13 bases between. The CDR3 covers 14 residues. The CDR3 reads CASSPEEVPYEQYF. Here the CDR3 DNA reads TGTGCCAGCAGCCCCGAAGAGGTTCCCTACGAGCAGTACTTC. The entire variable domain, with the rest obtained from reference TRBV7-2 and TRBJ2-7, is as follows: GAGVSQSPSNKVTEKGKDVELRCDPISGHTALYWYRQSLGQGLEFLIYFQGNSAPDKSGLPSDRFSAERTGGSVSTLTIQRTQQEDSAVYLCASSPEEVPYEQYFGPGTRLTVT.

To note about this clonotype: Its ends do not fully match the called genes, so a read error is possible. The chain couples TRBV7-9 to TRBJ2-5, with 10 bases lining up with TRBD1. CDR1 is SEHNR and CDR2 is FQNEAQ in the germline V gene (reference sequence). The CDR3 has 14 amino acids. The CDR3 is CAGRRTGGQETQYF. The DNA of the CDR3 is TGTGCCGGCAGACGGACAGGGGGCCAAGAGACCCAGTACTTC.

This sequence joins TRBV6-6 and TRBJ2-5, with D uncertain. Trimming removed 2 bases at V and 4 bases at J, with 14 bases between. Germline V gene sequence: CDR1 MNHNY, CDR2 SVGAGI (reference sequence). The length of the CDR3 is 15 residues. CDR3 coding DNA: TGTGCCAGCAGTTACCTCAAGCCTGGGTCAGAGACCCAGTACTTC. Its protein product is CASSYLKPGSETQYF.

At least ten counts were recorded for this clonotype. This sequence joins TRBV12-3 or TRBV12-4 and TRBJ1-2, with 7 bases lining up with TRBD1. This CDR3 contains 13 residues. With 7 bases clipped from V and 3 bases from J, the junction kept 5 bases outside the gene matches. CDR3 bases: TGTGCCAGCACCCCGGGGACAGACTATGGCTACACCTTC. Its translation: CASTPGTDYGYTF.

This chain uses TRBV20-1 with TRBJ2-3; 10 positions match TRBD2. V lost 2 bases to trimming and J lost 4 bases; unmatched junction nucleotides: 3. CDR1 is DFQATT and CDR2 is SNEGSKA in the germline V gene (reference sequence). The CDR3 extends over 14 amino acids. CDR3 sequence (DNA): TGCAGTGCTAGATCCAGCGGGAGGGCAGATACGCAGTATTTT. Protein: CSARSSGRADTQYF.

This clonotype was picked up a small number of times. The rearrangement uses TRBV29-1 and TRBJ1-4, with D maybe TRBD1 (5 bases). The CDR3 has 13 residues. V lost 3 bases to trimming and J lost 6 bases, with 11 bases between them. CDR1 and CDR2 (germline): SQVTM, ANQGSEA. The CDR3 loop is CSVEGGGDEKLFF. In nucleotides, the CDR3 is TGCAGCGTTGAGGGGGGAGGGGATGAAAAACTGTTTTTT.

The V call is TRBV7-7, the J call TRBJ2-1; 7 bases align to TRBD1. V gave up 4 bases and J gave up 10 bases; unmatched junction bases: 10. Germline values: CDR1 SSHAT, CDR2 FNYEAQ (reference sequence). This CDR3 contains 14 residues. The CDR3 loop is CASSYNHRGGEQFF. CDR3 DNA: TGTGCCAGCAGCTACAACCACAGGGGCGGCGAGCAGTTCTTC.

This chain uses TRBV13 with TRBJ1-2; D call uncertain. The CDR3 consists of 17 residues. V was cut by 0 bases and J by 0 bases, with 14 bases left in between. Germline values: CDR1 PRHDT, CDR2 FYEKMQ (reference sequence). As DNA, the CDR3 is TGTGCCAGCAGCTTAGGCCTGAACTCCGGTTCTAACTATGGCTACACCTTC. This encodes CASSLGLNSGSNYGYTF.

The chain uses TRBV15 and TRBJ2-5; 14 nucleotides align to TRBD2. With 3 bases clipped from V and 0 bases from J, the junction kept 3 bases outside the gene matches. The germline gives CDR1 LNHNV, CDR2 YYDKDF (reference sequence). The CDR3 loop spans 17 amino acids. CDR3 loop: CATSRGLAGEYQETQYF. CDR3 DNA: TGTGCCACCAGCAGGGGACTAGCGGGGGAGTACCAAGAGACCCAGTACTTC.

This sequence joins TRBV29-1 and TRBJ1-4; D might be TRBD1 (5 bases). The V end was cut by 3 bases, the J end by 3 bases, with 11 bases between. The CDR3 runs 14 residues. Germline CDR1 reads SQVTM; CDR2 reads ANQGSEA. The CDR3 sequence is CSVDQGGSNEKLFF. The CDR3, as DNA: TGCAGCGTTGACCAGGGCGGGTCTAATGAAAAACTGTTTTTT.